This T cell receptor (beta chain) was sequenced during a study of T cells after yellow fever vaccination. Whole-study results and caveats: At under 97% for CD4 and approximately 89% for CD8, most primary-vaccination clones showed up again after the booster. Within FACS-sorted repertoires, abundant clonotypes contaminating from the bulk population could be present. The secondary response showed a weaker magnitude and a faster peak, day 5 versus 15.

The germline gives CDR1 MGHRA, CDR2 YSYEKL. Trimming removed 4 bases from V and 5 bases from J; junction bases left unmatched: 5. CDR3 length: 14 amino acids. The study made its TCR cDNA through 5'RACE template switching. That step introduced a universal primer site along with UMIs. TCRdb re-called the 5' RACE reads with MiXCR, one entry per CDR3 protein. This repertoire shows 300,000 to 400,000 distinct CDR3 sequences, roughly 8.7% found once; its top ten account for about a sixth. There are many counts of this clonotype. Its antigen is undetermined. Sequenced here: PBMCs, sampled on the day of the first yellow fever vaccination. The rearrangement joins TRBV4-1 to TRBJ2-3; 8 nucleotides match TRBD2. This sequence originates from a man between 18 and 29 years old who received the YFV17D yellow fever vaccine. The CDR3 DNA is TGCGCCAGCAGCCCGGGACTAGGACGAGATACGCAGTATTTT. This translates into CASSPGLGRDTQYF.